This T cell receptor beta chain was recorded in a study of response to subunit inactivated influenza vaccine. Germline V gene data show CDR1 as MNHEY and CDR2 as SVGEGT. Trimming at V came to 4 bases and at J to 0 bases, leaving 4 bases not matched to a gene. The CDR3 is made up of 15 amino acids. Comment on this clonotype: Its specificity is unknown.

Study-level points and caveats: With each seasonal influenza vaccination, the authors suggested, few new T cells are recruited.

TCRdb processed the RT-PCR reads anew with MiXCR; each CDR3 protein has one entry. In the table there are 500,000 to 750,000 distinct CDR3 sequences, around 15% of which are singletons. The sample was PBMCs from blood, taken 11 to 12 days after vaccination. The sequence came from a man aged 45 to 65 who received an inactivated influenza vaccine. V and J are TRBV6-2 or TRBV6-3 and TRBJ2-7; 9 bases line up with TRBD2. The CDR3 here is CASSLLAGYSYEQYF. The CDR3, as DNA: TGTGCCAGCAGTTTACTAGCGGGTTACTCCTACGAGCAGTACTTC.